The 23 T cell receptor beta chains below were found in one sample sequenced in a study of vaccination and CD4 T cells after COVID-19. The Oncomine TCR Beta short-read assay was what sequenced the DNA obtained from cultured CD4+ T cells. TCRdb independently ran MiXCR on the PCR reads; one entry per CDR3 protein. The table has roughly 12,000 distinct CDR3 sequences, 45% to 70% seen once. This sample's treatment: roughly 10-day PBMC culture with coronavirus spike peptide pools or control peptides (ViraFEST assay). No antigen has been identified for these receptors. Material: CD4+ T cells from blood, cultured in vitro. The receptors were gathered from a human donor who had recovered from COVID-19.

This clonotype was detected a few times. The gene calls are TRBV6-2 or TRBV6-3 and TRBJ1-5; the D gene is possibly TRBD1 (6 bases). CDR3 size: 14 residues. Trimming pared 7 bases from V and 5 bases from J, leaving 15 bases between. Germline V gene sequence: CDR1 MNHEY, CDR2 SVGEGT. Here the CDR3 reads CASNEWGLDQPQHF. In DNA form, the CDR3 reads TGTGCCAGCAATGAGTGGGGGCTAGATCAGCCCCAGCATTTT.

This clonotype was detected a few times. The rearrangement joins TRBV5-1 to TRBJ1-1; D ambiguous. V lost 1 base and J lost 1, with 8 bases in between. Per the germline V gene, CDR1 is SGHRS and CDR2 is YFSETQ. This CDR3 contains 14 residues. CDR3 bases: TGCGCCAGCAGCTTGTATTTTTCGAACACTGAAGCTTTCTTT. This encodes CASSLYFSNTEAFF.

The chain is built from TRBV12-3 or TRBV12-4 and TRBJ1-5; D not resolved. Between the trimmed V and J ends, which lost 8 bases and 2 bases, there was a span of 16 bases. The CDR3 loop spans 15 amino acids. DNA for the CDR3: TGTGCCAGCCAGTCAATCGAGGGTCGCAATCAGCCCCAGCATTTT. This sequence encodes CASQSIEGRNQPQHF.

In this sample, this clonotype turned up a few times. The chain recombines TRBV6-5 with TRBJ2-3; 7 nucleotides line up with TRBD2. CDR1 MNHEY and CDR2 SVGAGI come from the germline V gene. This CDR3 spans 14 amino acids. V was clipped by 0 bases and J by 6 bases; unmatched bases: 3. DNA of the CDR3: TGTGCCAGCAGTTACTCAGCGGGAATGGATACGCAGTATTTT. Amino acid sequence: CASSYSAGMDTQYF.

CDR3 nucleotides: TGCGCCAGCAGTCTCACCGCTAGCGGGAGAACGTTAGATACGCAGTATTTT. It yields the protein CASSLTASGRTLDTQYF. The gene calls are TRBV4-3 and TRBJ2-3, with TRBD2 matching over 10 bases. J lost 5 bases, V lost 6 bases, and 14 bases had no gene match. Germline CDR1 is LGHNA and CDR2 is YSLEER. The CDR3 spans 17 residues.

About this clonotype itself: A read error may account for a junction end that differs from germline. The CDR3 spells CASSYSKGGKQPQHF. The CDR3 DNA is TGTGCCAGCAGTTACTCGAAAGGGGGCAAACAGCCCCAGCATTTT. The chain carries TRBV6-5 and TRBJ1-5, with 7 bases lining up with TRBD1. The CDR3 runs to 15 residues. Germline loops: CDR1 MNHEY, CDR2 SVGAGI.

V usage is TRBV15 and J usage is TRBJ2-1; D not resolved. The CDR3 runs 14 residues. CDR1 is LNHNV, CDR2 YYDKDF, per germline (reference sequence). V lost 5 bases, J lost 7 bases, and 15 bases lay in between. The CDR3 is CATSRKTGWNEQFF. The CDR3 DNA reads as TGTGCCACCAGCCGGAAGACGGGTTGGAATGAGCAGTTCTTC.

Comment on this clonotype: Its ends do not fully match the called genes, so a read error is possible. The rearrangement links TRBV7-7 to TRBJ1-3; D is ambiguous. Germline V gene data show CDR1 as SSHAT and CDR2 as FNYEAQ (reference sequence). CDR3 length: 14 amino acids. This CDR3 reads CASTPLGTGNTIYF. CDR3 nucleotides: TGTGCTAGCACCCCCCTTGGGACTGGAAACACCATATATTTT.

The chain combines TRBV6-1 with TRBJ1-1; TRBD1 matches at 7 bases. Looked up from germline, CDR1 is MNHNS and CDR2 is SASEGT. V lost 6 bases to trimming and J lost 2 bases; unmatched junction nucleotides: 3. The CDR3 is made up of 13 amino acids. The CDR3 spells CASRQGRNTEAFF. The CDR3 DNA reads TGTGCCAGCAGACAGGGGCGTAACACTGAAGCTTTCTTT.

The sample holds a few counts of this clonotype. V and J are TRBV15 and TRBJ1-6; D may be TRBD1 (6 bases). CDR1 and CDR2 (germline): LNHNV, YYDKDF (reference sequence). Trimming pared 0 bases from V and 10 bases from J, leaving 13 bases between. This CDR3 has 15 residues. For the CDR3, the DNA is TGTGCCACCAGCAGAGATCCTGGGGGCCGCTCACCCCTCCACTTT. This codes for CATSRDPGGRSPLHF. The entire variable domain, with the rest obtained from reference TRBV15 and TRBJ1-6, is as follows: DAMVIQNPRYQVTQFGKPVTLSCSQTLNHNVMYWYQQKSSQAPKLLFHYYDKDFNNEADTPDNFQSRRPNTSFCFLDIRSPGLGDTAMYLCATSRDPGGRSPLHFGNGTRLTVT.

The chain recombines TRBV6-1 with TRBJ2-4; TRBD2 matches at 8 bases. Unmatched junction bases numbered 8, after V lost 6 bases and J lost 7 bases. The germline CDR1 and CDR2 sequences are MNHNS and SASEGT. The CDR3 runs to 14 residues. CDR3 sequence (DNA): TGTGCCAGCAGACGGAGCGGGGGCAGGAACATTCAGTACTTC. Translating gives CASRRSGGRNIQYF.

The rearrangement uses TRBV4-2 and TRBJ2-2; 9 positions agree with TRBD2. The J segment lost 7 bases and the V segment lost 3 bases, leaving 3 bases of the junction unmatched. The germline CDR1 and CDR2 sequences are LGHNA and YNFKEQ. The CDR3 covers 14 residues. The CDR3 DNA sequence: TGTGCCAGCAGCCAGCGACTAGCGGACGGGGAGCTGTTTTTT. This sequence encodes CASSQRLADGELFF.

By share of the sample, this clonotype is medium-sized. The rearrangement uses TRBV20-1 and TRBJ1-5, with unresolved D. Trimming shortened V by 0 bases and J by 0 bases, and 3 bases separated the two germline ends. CDR3 length: 13 residues. Germline V CDR1 and CDR2: DFQATT, SNEGSKA (reference sequence). The CDR3 DNA is TGCAGTGCTAGAGAATTTAGCAATCAGCCCCAGCATTTT. Translating it yields CSAREFSNQPQHF.

This clonotype is a singleton in its sample. The chain has TRBV2 and TRBJ2-7, with 11 bases that match TRBD2. Germline lookup yields CDR1 SNHLY and CDR2 FYNNEI. The CDR3 has 15 residues. Trimming took 6 bases from V and 5 from J; bases not matched to a gene: 9. CDR3 nucleotides: TGTGCCAGCAGGGAACATAGCGGGAGGGCAGACGAGCAGTACTTC. Amino acid sequence: CASREHSGRADEQYF. The full variable domain, in which reference TRBV2 and TRBJ2-7 provide the parts outside the CDR3, is EPEVTQTPSHQVTQMGQEVILRCVPISNHLYFYWYRQILGQKVEFLVSFYNNEISEKSEIFDDQFSVERPDGSNFTLKIRSTKLEDSAMYFCASREHSGRADEQYFGPGTRLTVT.

This clonotype was found a few times. The chain has TRBV27 and TRBJ2-2; TRBD1 is a possible D gene (5 bases). Per germline, CDR1 MNHEY and CDR2 SMNVEV (reference sequence). Trimming left V 3 bases short and J 5 bases short, with 13 bases between. This CDR3 has 15 residues. CDR3 bases: TGTGCCAGCAGTTTGATGCAGGGTCGAACCGGGGAGCTGTTTTTT. Its protein is CASSLMQGRTGELFF.

V gene TRBV12-3 or TRBV12-4 combines with J gene TRBJ2-7, with 7 bases matching TRBD1. CDR3 length equals 13 residues. V shed 7 bases and J 3 bases; nucleotides not matched to a gene: 6. CDR3 in amino acids: CASTKGQSYEQYF. Written as DNA, the CDR3 is TGTGCCAGCACTAAGGGACAGAGCTACGAGCAGTACTTC.

This chain links TRBV23-1 with TRBJ2-7, with TRBD2 identical over 10 bases. TRBV23-1 is an ORF, with its function uncertain. The ends lost 4 bases at V and 2 bases at J; junction bases unmatched: 8. The CDR3 runs to 16 residues. This chain's CDR3 is CASSRLAGVGPYEQYF. DNA of the CDR3: TGCGCCAGCAGTCGGCTAGCGGGAGTGGGCCCCTACGAGCAGTACTTC.

The V gene is TRBV7-9, the J gene TRBJ1-5; D remains ambiguous. Trimming left V 5 bases short and J 9 bases short, with 11 bases between. This CDR3 is built from 12 residues. The germline V gene encodes CDR1 SEHNR and CDR2 FQNEAQ (reference sequence). The CDR3 is CASSPSEGPQHF. The CDR3 nucleotides read TGTGCCAGCAGCCCAAGTGAAGGGCCCCAGCATTTT.

This clonotype was observed once. The chain carries TRBV6-5 and TRBJ2-3; D is uncertain. The CDR3 spans 16 residues. Germline-derived CDR1 and CDR2 are MNHEY and SVGAGI. Between the trimmed V and J ends, which lost 3 bases and 0 bases, there was a span of 13 bases. CDR3 protein: CASSYSRFSSTDTQYF. The CDR3 nucleotides read TGTGCCAGCAGTTATTCGAGATTTTCAAGCACAGATACGCAGTATTTT.

The CDR3 loop is CASSQDASGRVTDTQYF. The DNA for the CDR3 is TGTGCCAGCAGCCAAGACGCCAGCGGGAGGGTCACAGATACGCAGTATTTT. V is TRBV14 and J is TRBJ2-3; 10 nucleotides line up with TRBD2. Germline loops: CDR1 SGHDN, CDR2 FVKESK. With V trimmed by 0 bases and J by 2 bases, 5 bases remained unmatched. The CDR3 is 17 residues long.

This clonotype qualifies as medium-sized. This chain uses TRBV2 with TRBJ2-5; unclear D gene. V was clipped by 3 bases and J by 2 bases, with 10 bases between them. This CDR3 contains 14 residues. In germline, CDR1 is SNHLY, CDR2 FYNNEI. The CDR3 reads CASSEKHVQETQYF. CDR3 DNA sequence: TGTGCCAGCAGTGAGAAGCACGTACAAGAGACCCAGTACTTC.

This chain links TRBV5-1 with TRBJ1-1; maybe TRBD1 (6 bases). This CDR3 region has 15 residues. Germline CDR1 and CDR2: SGHRS and YFSETQ. V shed 3 bases and J shed 4 bases, with 16 bases lying between them. This CDR3 reads CASSWGQGSSTEAFF. DNA of the CDR3: TGCGCCAGCAGCTGGGGGCAGGGTTCGAGCACTGAAGCTTTCTTT.

This sequence joins TRBV18 and TRBJ2-5, with D possibly TRBD1 on 6 matching bases. The CDR3 runs 14 residues. Germline V gene lookup returns CDR1 KGHSH and CDR2 LQKENI. The ends were cut back, 5 bases at V and 4 bases at J, with 14 bases in the middle. CDR3 DNA sequence: TGTGCCAGCTCAACCCGGGACAAGGGAGAGACCCAGTACTTC. This translates into CASSTRDKGETQYF.